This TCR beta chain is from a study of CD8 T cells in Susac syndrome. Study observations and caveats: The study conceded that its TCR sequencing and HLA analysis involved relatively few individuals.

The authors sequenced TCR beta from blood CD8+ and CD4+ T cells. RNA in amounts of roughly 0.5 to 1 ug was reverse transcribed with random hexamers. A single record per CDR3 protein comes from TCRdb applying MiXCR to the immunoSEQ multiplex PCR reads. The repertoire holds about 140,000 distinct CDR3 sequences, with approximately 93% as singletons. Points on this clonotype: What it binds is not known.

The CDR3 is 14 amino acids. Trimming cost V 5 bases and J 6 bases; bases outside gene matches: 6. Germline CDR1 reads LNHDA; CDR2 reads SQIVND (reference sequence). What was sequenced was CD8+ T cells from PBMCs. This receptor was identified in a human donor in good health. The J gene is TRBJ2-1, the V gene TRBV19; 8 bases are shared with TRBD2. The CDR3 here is CASSSTGTSNEQFF. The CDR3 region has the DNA TGTGCCAGTAGTTCAACTGGGACTAGCAATGAGCAGTTCTTC.